The clone carrying this T cell receptor (beta chain) has ten or more counts. Its cognate antigen is unknown. The sample originates from a study of identical twins. Broader study findings: With abundant cord blood beta clonotypes, insertions were fewer; memory repertoires showed no such pattern.

TCRdb passed the 5' RACE reads through MiXCR, listing each CDR3 protein once. This sample has a few hundred thousand distinct CDR3 sequences; about a fifth occur once, and the top ten carry 10% to 15%. V dropped 4 bases and J dropped 0; count of bases not matched to a gene: 6. The CDR3 totals 16 residues. Germline CDR1 ENHRY, CDR2 SYGVKD. The chain uses TRBV10-3 and TRBJ2-1; the match to TRBD2 covers 7 bases. Specimen: naive T cells sorted from blood. The source is a man between 45 and 60 years old in good health. The CDR3 protein is CAISVLARSSYNEQFF. The CDR3, as DNA: TGTGCCATCAGTGTACTAGCGCGAAGCTCCTACAATGAGCAGTTCTTC.